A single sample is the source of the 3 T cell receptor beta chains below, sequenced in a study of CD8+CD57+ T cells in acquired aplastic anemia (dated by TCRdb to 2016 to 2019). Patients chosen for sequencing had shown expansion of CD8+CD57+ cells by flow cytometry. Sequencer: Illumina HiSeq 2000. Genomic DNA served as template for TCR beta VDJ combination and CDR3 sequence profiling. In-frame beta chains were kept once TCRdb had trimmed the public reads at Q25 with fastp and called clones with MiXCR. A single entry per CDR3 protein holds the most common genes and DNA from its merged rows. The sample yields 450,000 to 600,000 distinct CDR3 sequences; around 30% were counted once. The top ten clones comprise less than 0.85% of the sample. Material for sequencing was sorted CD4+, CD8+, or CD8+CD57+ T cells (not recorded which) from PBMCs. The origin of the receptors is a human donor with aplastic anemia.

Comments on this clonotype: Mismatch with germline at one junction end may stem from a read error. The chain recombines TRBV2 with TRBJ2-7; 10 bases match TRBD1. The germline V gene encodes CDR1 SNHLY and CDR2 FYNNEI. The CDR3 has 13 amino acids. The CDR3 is CASDRDRGYEQCF. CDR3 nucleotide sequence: TGTGCCAGCGACCGGGACAGGGGTTACGAGCAGTGCTTC. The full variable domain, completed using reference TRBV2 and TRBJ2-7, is EPEVTQTPSHQVTQMGQEVILRCVPISNHLYFYWYRQILGQKVEFLVSFYNNEISEKSEIFDDQFSVERPDGSNFTLKIRSTKLEDSAMYFCASDRDRGYEQCFGPGTRLTVT.

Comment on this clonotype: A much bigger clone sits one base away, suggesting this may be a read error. CDR3 in DNA: TGTGCCAGTAGTGAAACAGGGAGTTGGTCAAGTGATAATTCACCCCTCCACTTT. As protein: CASSETGSWSSDNSPLHF. J is TRBJ1-6 and V is TRBV19, with D possibly matching TRBD1 (6 bases). Germline lookup yields CDR1 LNHDA and CDR2 SQIVND (reference sequence). V gave up 5 bases and J gave up 5 bases, with 22 bases separating them. The CDR3 has 18 amino acids.

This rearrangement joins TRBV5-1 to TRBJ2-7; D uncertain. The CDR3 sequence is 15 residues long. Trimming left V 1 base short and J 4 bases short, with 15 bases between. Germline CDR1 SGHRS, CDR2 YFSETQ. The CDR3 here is CASSLTAGRTYEQYF. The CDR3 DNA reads TGCGCCAGCAGCTTGACGGCAGGCCGTACGTACGAGCAGTACTTC.